This T cell receptor (beta chain) is from a study of T cell repertoires in cytomegalovirus infection. For the study at large: CMV epitopes used comprised recently identified HLA-C-restricted ones and well-studied HLA-B-restricted ones. Signatures in public TCR beta sequences pointed to both CMV infection and matching HLA type.

This clonotype was picked up a small number of times. Its antigen is still unknown. Study-wide results and limits: Ex vivo, HLA-C-restricted CMV-specific TCR beta clonotypes prevailed over the rest of the response. Of the TCR beta families, the public ones yielded a cumulative frequency that identified carriers of CMV plus the relevant HLA.

TCRdb passed the reads through MiXCR, listing each CDR3 protein once. Seen here are a few hundred thousand distinct CDR3 sequences, about 40% observed once, and the top ten hold 48%. Sequences were derived from cultured PBMCs, sampled from culture after CMV antigen stimulation. The origin of this receptor is a human donor in good health (CMV status not recorded). Some clones in this sample may be carry-over from other donors' samples.

In DNA form, the CDR3 reads TGCAGTGCTACAAGGACGGATCAAGAGACCCAGTACTTC. Protein: CSATRTDQETQYF. V gene TRBV20-1 combines with J gene TRBJ2-5; D call uncertain. The CDR3 runs to 13 residues. Germline loops: CDR1 DFQATT, CDR2 SNEGSKA (reference sequence). Trimming left V 4 bases short and J 2 bases short, with 11 bases between.